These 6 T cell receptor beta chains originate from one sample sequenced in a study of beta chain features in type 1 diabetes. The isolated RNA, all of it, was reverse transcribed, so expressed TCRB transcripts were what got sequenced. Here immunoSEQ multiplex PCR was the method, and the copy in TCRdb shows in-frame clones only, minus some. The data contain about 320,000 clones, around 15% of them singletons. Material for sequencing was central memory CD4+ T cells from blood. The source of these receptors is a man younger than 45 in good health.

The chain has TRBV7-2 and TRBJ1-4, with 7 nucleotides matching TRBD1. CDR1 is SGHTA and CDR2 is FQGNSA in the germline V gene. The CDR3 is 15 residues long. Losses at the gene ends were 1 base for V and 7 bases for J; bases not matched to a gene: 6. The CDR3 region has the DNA TGTGCCAGCAGCTTAGACAGGGGAAAAGGTGAAAAACTGTTTTTT. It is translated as CASSLDRGKGEKLFF.

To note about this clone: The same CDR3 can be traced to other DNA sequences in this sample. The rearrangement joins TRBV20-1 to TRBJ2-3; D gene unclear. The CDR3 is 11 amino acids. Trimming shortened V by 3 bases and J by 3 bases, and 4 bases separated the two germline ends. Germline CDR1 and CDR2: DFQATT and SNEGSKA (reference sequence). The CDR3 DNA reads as TGCAGTGCTAGTCCAACAGATACGCAGTATTTT. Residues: CSASPTDTQYF.

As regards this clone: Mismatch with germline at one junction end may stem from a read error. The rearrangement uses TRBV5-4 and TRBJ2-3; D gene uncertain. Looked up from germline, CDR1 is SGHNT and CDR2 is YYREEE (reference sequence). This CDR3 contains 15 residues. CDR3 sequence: CASSQDLTATDTQYF. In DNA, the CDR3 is TGCGCCAGCAGCCAAGATCTAACGGCTACAGATACGCAGTATTTT. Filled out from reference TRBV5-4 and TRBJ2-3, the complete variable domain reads ETGVTQSPTHLIKTRGQQVTLRCSSQSGHNTVSWYQQALGQGPQFIFQYYREEENGRGNFPPRFSGLQFPNYSSELNVNALELDDSALYLCASSQDLTATDTQYFGPGTRLTVL.

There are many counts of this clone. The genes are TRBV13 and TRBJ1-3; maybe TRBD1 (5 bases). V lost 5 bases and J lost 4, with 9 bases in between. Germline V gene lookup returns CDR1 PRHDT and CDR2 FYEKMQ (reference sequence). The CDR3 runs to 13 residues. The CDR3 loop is CASSQRQGNTIYF. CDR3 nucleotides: TGTGCCAGCAGCCAAAGACAGGGAAACACCATATATTTT. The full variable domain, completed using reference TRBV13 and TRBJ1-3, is AAGVIQSPRHLIKEKRETATLKCYPIPRHDTVYWYQQGPGQDPQFLISFYEKMQSDKGSIPDRFSAQQFSDYHSELNMSSLELGDSALYFCASSQRQGNTIYFGEGSWLTVV.

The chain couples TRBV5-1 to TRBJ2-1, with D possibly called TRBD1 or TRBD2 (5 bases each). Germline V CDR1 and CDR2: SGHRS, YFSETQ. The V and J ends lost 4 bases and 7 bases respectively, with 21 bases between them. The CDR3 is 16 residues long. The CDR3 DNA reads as TGCGCCAGCAGCCGCCTACCGGGACGGGATGGGAATGAGCAGTTCTTC. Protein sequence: CASSRLPGRDGNEQFF. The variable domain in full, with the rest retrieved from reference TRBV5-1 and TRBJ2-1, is KAGVTQTPRYLIKTRGQQVTLSCSPISGHRSVSWYQQTPGQGLQFLFEYFSETQRNKGNFPGRFSGRQFSNSRSEMNVSTLELGDSALYLCASSRLPGRDGNEQFFGPGTRLTVL.

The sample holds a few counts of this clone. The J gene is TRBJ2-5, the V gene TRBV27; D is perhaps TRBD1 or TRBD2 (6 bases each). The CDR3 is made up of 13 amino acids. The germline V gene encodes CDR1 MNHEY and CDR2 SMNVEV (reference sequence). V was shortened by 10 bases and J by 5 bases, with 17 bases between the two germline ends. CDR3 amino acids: CATRPGAGETQYF. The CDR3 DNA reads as TGTGCCACTCGACCGGGGGCGGGGGAGACCCAGTACTTC.